A selection of T cell receptor beta chains follows, all from one sample in a study of blood T cell repertoires in COVID-19. Repertoires were generated with immunoSEQ multiplex PCR, while TCRdb's copy carries only in-frame clones and drops some. This sample has about 190,000 clones, with roughly 88% found just once. The source material was peripheral blood. The receptors were sampled from a woman in her thirties or forties who had recovered from COVID-19. Both conserved end residues are part of each CDR3. The D gene is left open where the match is weak. Size values are once, few and many counts, or a class for expanded clones, and some rows have none.

.,TRBJ2-1,.,TRBV15,TGTGCCACCAGCAGAGGGGGGCAGTCCTACAATGAGCAGTTCTTC,CATSRGGQSYNEQFF
.,TRBJ2-3,.,TRBV7-3,TGTGCCAGCAGCGCTACCGGGGGAAACACAGATACGCAGTATTTT,CASSATGGNTDTQYF
.,TRBJ2-1,TRBD1,TRBV11-2,TGTGCCAGCAGCGCCGGACAGGGGAGCTCCTACAATGAGCAGTTCTTC,CASSAGQGSSYNEQFF
.,TRBJ1-5,.,TRBV28,TGTGCCAGCAGTTTGGGCCGATCGAGTCAGCCCCAGCATTTT,CASSLGRSSQPQHF
.,TRBJ1-6,.,TRBV28,TGTGCCAGCAGTTTAAAGGGTCTGCAGGGAGGGTTGTCACCCCTCCACTTT,CASSLKGLQGGLSPLHF
.,TRBJ2-3,TRBD2,TRBV28,TGTGCCAGCAGTTTATTACTAGCGGGAGGCCTCCCTTTCACAGATACGCAGTATTTT,CASSLLLAGGLPFTDTQYF
.,TRBJ2-1,TRBD2,TRBV6-4,TGTGCCAGCAGTGAAACGGGACTAGCGGGAGGCAATGAGCAGTTCTTC,CASSETGLAGGNEQFF
.,TRBJ1-1,TRBD1,TRBV12-3/TRBV12-4,TGTGCCGCTAACAGGGGGCCGACAACTGAAGCTTTCTTT,CAANRGPTTEAFF
.,TRBJ1-1,.,TRBV3-1/TRBV3-2,TGTGCCAGCAGCCCGCGACCGAGCGGGTCCACTGAAGCTTTCTTT,CASSPRPSGSTEAFF
once,TRBJ2-2,TRBD2,TRBV5-6,TGTGCCAGCAGCTTGGAGCGGGGGACCAACACCGGGGAGCTGTTTTTT,CASSLERGTNTGELFF
.,TRBJ2-1,TRBD2,TRBV3-1/TRBV3-2,TGTGCCAGCAGCCAAGGGGGGACTAGCGGGGAGCAGTTCTTC,CASSQGGTSGEQFF
.,TRBJ1-2,.,TRBV18,TGTGCCAGCTCACCCTCGGGGAGCCCTTATGGCTACACCTTC,CASSPSGSPYGYTF
.,TRBJ1-4,.,TRBV27,TGTGCCAGCAGGCCGACAGGAGGTGAAAAACTGTTTTTT,CASRPTGGEKLFF
.,TRBJ1-5,.,TRBV6-1,TGTGCCAGCAGTGAAATAAAAGGCGGGATCAATCAGCCCCAGCATTTT,CASSEIKGGINQPQHF
.,TRBJ2-1,TRBD1,TRBV11-1,TGTGCCAGCAGCTTTGGACAGGGGGTCGATGAGCAGTTCTTC,CASSFGQGVDEQFF
.,TRBJ2-4,TRBD1,TRBV11-3,TGTGCCAGCAGCGTGGGACAGGGTAACATTCAGTACTTC,CASSVGQGNIQYF
.,TRBJ2-1,TRBD2,TRBV5-1,TGCGCCAGCAGCTTGGGACTAGCGGGAGACTTGAGTGAGCAGTTCTTC,CASSLGLAGDLSEQFF
.,TRBJ2-2,TRBD1,TRBV6-6,TGTGCCAGCAGCCCACAGGGGCCCGGGGAGCTGTTTTTT,CASSPQGPGELFF
.,TRBJ1-2,.,TRBV14,TGTGCCAGCAGCCAAGTTAGCGGGGGGTATGGCTACACCTTC,CASSQVSGGYGYTF
.,TRBJ2-6,TRBD1,TRBV15,TGTGCCACCAGCAGATTACAGGGGGGATGGTCCGGGGCCAACGTCCTGACTTTC,CATSRLQGGWSGANVLTF
.,TRBJ2-5,TRBD1,TRBV14,TGTGCCGGCAGCCATCGACAGGGGCGTGAAGGAACCCAGTACTTC,CAGSHRQGREGTQYF
.,TRBJ2-3,.,TRBV3-1/TRBV3-2,TGTGCCAGCAGCCAAGATTCCGGGTTAGATACGCAGTATTTT,CASSQDSGLDTQYF
.,TRBJ1-2,.,TRBV7-9,TGTGCCAGCAGCTTAGCCCAGGGTAAATCATATGGCTACACCTTC,CASSLAQGKSYGYTF
.,TRBJ1-6,.,TRBV28,TGTGCCAGCGGTGAGACAAAGACATTTAATTCACCCCTCCACTTT,CASGETKTFNSPLHF
.,TRBJ2-1,TRBD1,TRBV4-3,TGCGCCAGCAGCCAAGACGGGACAGGGGGCGTCAGCTCCTACAATGAGCAGTTCTTC,CASSQDGTGGVSSYNEQFF
.,TRBJ1-5,TRBD1,TRBV27,TGTGCCAGCAGCCCCGGGACAGGGTTATATAGCAATCAGCCCCAGCATTTT,CASSPGTGLYSNQPQHF
.,TRBJ2-2,.,TRBV27,TGTGCCAGCAGTTCCTTACAGGGTCTCCGAACCGGGGAGCTGTTTTTT,CASSSLQGLRTGELFF
few,TRBJ1-6,TRBD1,TRBV4-3,TGCGCCAGCAGCCAAGTTACAGGGGGTTCACCCCTCCACTTT,CASSQVTGGSPLHF
.,TRBJ2-5,TRBD1,TRBV30,TGTGCCTGGAGGCAAGGACAGGGGCTAGAGACCCAGTACTTC,CAWRQGQGLETQYF
.,TRBJ1-5,.,TRBV6-1,TGTGCCAGCAGTGAAGGGGGGGGCAGACCATCGCCCCAGCATTTT,CASSEGGGRPSPQHF
.,TRBJ2-6,.,TRBV5-6,TGTGCCAGCAGCTTTACGGTCAGAGGTACCCCTTTGGGGGCCAACGTCCTGACTTTC,CASSFTVRGTPLGANVLTF
.,TRBJ1-1,.,TRBV27,TGTGCCAGCAGTTGGAGGGTAGTAGGGACTGAAGCTTTCTTT,CASSWRVVGTEAFF
.,TRBJ2-2,TRBD2,TRBV10-2,TGCGCCACCCGACTAGCGGGAGGAGGGAACACCGGGGAGCTGTTTTTT,CATRLAGGGNTGELFF
.,TRBJ2-1,.,TRBV6-5,TGTGCCAGCAGTTACGGGGACTCAAGGAATGAGCAGTTCTTC,CASSYGDSRNEQFF
.,TRBJ1-3,.,TRBV7-8,TGTGCCAGCAGCTTAACAGCAGCAGACACCATATATTTT,CASSLTAADTIYF
.,TRBJ2-1,TRBD2,TRBV3-1/TRBV3-2,TGTGCCAGCAGCCAAGTTTCTGGGACTAGCGAGACCTACAATGAGCAGTTCTTC,CASSQVSGTSETYNEQFF
.,TRBJ2-1,TRBD2,TRBV5-1,TGCGCCAGCAGCGAGGGACTAGCGGGAGTCCATGAGCAGTTCTTC,CASSEGLAGVHEQFF
.,TRBJ2-7,.,TRBV24-1,TGTGCCACCAGTGACCCGGACAGAGCCTACGAGCAGTACTTC,CATSDPDRAYEQYF
.,TRBJ2-2,TRBD2,TRBV6-2/TRBV6-3,TGTGCCAGCAGTTACCCGGGACTAGCGGGAGGGACGAGCGCGAACACCGGGGAGCTGTTTTTT,CASSYPGLAGGTSANTGELFF